This TCR beta chain is drawn from a study of blood T cell repertoires in COVID-19. Study background: In each case, the material was cDNA or gDNA derived from T cells, B-cell-depleted T cells, or PBMCs.

CDR3 length equals 15 residues. CDR1 and CDR2 (germline): SGHRS, YFSETQ. V shed 0 bases, J shed 14 bases, and the junction held 9 bases outside the gene matches. In the original workflow: Using reference gene primer amplification, nucleated cell counts were estimated. This table comes from immunoSEQ multiplex PCR, and its TCRdb copy is limited to in-frame clones, with some not included. V, J and clone size derive from that table, while D and trimming were established from the DNA sequence. The sample lists over 150,000 clones, 85% to 95% occurring once. The receptor was isolated from a man aged 45-60 years with acute or convalescent COVID-19. The J gene is TRBJ1-6, the V gene TRBV5-1; 9 bases align to TRBD1. Specimen: peripheral blood. This chain's CDR3 is CASSLEGTGSVTLHF. CDR3 coding DNA: TGCGCCAGCAGCTTGGAGGGGACAGGGAGTGTAACCCTCCACTTT.